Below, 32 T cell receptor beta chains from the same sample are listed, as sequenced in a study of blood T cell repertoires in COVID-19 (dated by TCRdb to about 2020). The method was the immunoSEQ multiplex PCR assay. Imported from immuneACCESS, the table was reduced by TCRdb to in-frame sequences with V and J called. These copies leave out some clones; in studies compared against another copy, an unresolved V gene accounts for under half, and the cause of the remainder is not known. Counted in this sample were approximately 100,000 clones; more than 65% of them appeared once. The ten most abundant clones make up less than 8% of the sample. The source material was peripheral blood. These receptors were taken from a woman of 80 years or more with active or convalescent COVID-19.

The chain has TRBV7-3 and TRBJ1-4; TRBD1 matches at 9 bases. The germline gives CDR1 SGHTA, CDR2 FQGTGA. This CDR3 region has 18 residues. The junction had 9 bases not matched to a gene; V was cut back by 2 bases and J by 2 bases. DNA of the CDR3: TGTGCCAGCAGCTTAGGGGCGGGACAGGGTCGGACTAATGAAAAACTGTTTTTT. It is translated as CASSLGAGQGRTNEKLFF.

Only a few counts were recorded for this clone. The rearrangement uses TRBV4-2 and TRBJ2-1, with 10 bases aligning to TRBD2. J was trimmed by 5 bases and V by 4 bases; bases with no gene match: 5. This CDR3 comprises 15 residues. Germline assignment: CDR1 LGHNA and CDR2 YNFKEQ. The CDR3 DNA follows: TGTGCCAGCAGCCGGCTAGCGGGAGAACACAATGAGCAGTTCTTC. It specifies CASSRLAGEHNEQFF.

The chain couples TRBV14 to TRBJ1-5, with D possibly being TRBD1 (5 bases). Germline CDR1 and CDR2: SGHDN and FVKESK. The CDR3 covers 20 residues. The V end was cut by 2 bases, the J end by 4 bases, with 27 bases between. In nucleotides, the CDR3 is TGTGCCAGCAGCCAAAATCGAGGGAGGTGTTACAGGCGAGGGAATCAGCCCCAGCATTTT. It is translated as CASSQNRGRCYRRGNQPQHF.

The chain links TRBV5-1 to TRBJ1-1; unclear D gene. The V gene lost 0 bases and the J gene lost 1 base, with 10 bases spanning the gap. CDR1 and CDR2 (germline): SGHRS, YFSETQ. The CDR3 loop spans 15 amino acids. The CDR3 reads CASSLAPQPNTEAFF. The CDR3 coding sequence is TGCGCCAGCAGCTTGGCCCCACAGCCGAACACTGAAGCTTTCTTT.

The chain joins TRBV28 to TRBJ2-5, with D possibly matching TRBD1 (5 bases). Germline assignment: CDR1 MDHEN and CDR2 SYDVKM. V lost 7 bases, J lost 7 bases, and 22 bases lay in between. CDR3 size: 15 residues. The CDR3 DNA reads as TGTGCCAGCACCGCCCGGTTCGGCAGGGCGCGGACCCAGTACTTC. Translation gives CASTARFGRARTQYF. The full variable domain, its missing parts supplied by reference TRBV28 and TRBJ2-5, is DVKVTQSSRYLVKRTGEKVFLECVQDMDHENMFWYRQDPGLGLRLIYFSYDVKMKEKGDIPEGYSVSREKKERFSLILESASTNQTSMYLCASTARFGRARTQYFGPGTRLLVL.

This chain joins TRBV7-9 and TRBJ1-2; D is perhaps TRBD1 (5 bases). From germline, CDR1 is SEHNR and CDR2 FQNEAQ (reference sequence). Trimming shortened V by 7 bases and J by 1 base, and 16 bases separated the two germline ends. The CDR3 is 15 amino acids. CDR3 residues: CASKDTGLINYGYTF. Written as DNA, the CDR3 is TGTGCCAGCAAGGACACGGGTCTGATTAACTATGGCTACACCTTC.

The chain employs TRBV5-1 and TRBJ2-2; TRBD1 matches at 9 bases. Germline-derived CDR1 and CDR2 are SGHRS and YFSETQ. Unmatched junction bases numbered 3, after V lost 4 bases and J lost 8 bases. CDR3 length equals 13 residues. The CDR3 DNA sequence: TGCGCCAGCAGCACGGGACAGGGTGGGGAGCTGTTTTTT. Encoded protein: CASSTGQGGELFF.

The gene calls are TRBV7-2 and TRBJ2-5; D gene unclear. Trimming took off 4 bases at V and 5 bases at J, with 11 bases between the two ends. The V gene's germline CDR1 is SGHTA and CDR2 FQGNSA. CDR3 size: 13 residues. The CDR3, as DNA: TGTGCCAGCAGCTACACTAATGGTGAGACCCAGTACTTC. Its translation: CASSYTNGETQYF. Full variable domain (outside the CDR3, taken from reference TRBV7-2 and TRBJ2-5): GAGVSQSPSNKVTEKGKDVELRCDPISGHTALYWYRQSLGQGLEFLIYFQGNSAPDKSGLPSDRFSAERTGGSVSTLTIQRTQQEDSAVYLCASSYTNGETQYFGPGTRLLVL.

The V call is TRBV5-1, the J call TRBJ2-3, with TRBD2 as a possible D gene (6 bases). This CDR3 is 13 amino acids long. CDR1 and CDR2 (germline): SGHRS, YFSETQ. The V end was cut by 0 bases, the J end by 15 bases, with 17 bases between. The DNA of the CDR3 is TGCGCCAGCAGCTTGGATTCCAGCGGGTCCTCATATTTT. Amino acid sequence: CASSLDSSGSSYF.

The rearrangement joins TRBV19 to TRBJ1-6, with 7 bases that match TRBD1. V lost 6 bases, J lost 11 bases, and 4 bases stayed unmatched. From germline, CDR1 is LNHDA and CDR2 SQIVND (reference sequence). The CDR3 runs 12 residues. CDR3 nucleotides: TGTGCCAGTAGCTACAGGGGTCCACCCCTCCACTTT. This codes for CASSYRGPPLHF.

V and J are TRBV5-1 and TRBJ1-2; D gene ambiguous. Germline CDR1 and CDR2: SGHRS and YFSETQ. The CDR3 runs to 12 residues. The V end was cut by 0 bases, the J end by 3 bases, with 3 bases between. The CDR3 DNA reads TGCGCCAGCAGCTTGGCCGACTATGGCTACACCTTC. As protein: CASSLADYGYTF.

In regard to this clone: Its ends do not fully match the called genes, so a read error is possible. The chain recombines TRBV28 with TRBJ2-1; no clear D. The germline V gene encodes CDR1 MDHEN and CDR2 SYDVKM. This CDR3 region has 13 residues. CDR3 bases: TGTGCCAGCAGCGCAATAATCGACACGCAATGGGTCTTC. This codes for CASSAIIDTQWVF.

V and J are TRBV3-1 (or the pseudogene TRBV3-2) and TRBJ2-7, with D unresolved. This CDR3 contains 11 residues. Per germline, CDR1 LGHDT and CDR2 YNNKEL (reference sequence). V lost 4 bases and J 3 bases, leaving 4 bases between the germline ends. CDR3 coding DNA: TGTGCCAGCAGCCGGCACTACGAGCAGTACTTC. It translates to CASSRHYEQYF.

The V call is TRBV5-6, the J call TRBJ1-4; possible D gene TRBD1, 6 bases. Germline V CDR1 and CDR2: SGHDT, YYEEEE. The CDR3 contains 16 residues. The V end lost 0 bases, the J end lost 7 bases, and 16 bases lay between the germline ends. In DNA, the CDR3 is TGTGCCAGCAGCTTGGATCCCGGGGGGCGAGCTGAAAAACTGTTTTTT. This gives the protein CASSLDPGGRAEKLFF.

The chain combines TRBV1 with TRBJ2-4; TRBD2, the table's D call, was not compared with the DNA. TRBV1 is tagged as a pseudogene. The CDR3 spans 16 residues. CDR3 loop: CTSSQAGLAGDNIQYF. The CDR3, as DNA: TGCACCAGCAGCCAAGCGGGACTAGCGGGAGACAACATTCAGTACTTC.

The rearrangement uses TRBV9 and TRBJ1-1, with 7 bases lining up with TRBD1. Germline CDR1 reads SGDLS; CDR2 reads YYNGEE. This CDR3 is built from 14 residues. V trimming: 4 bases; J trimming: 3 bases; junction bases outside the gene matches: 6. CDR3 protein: CASSPRQGHTEAFF. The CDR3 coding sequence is TGTGCCAGCAGCCCCAGACAGGGACACACTGAAGCTTTCTTT.

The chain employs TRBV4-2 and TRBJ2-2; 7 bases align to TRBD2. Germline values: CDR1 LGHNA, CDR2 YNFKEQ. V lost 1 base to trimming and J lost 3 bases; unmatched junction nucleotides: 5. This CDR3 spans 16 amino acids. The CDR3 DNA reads TGTGCCAGCAGCCAAGTTTTCGCGGGGGACACCGGGGAGCTGTTTTTT. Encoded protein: CASSQVFAGDTGELFF.

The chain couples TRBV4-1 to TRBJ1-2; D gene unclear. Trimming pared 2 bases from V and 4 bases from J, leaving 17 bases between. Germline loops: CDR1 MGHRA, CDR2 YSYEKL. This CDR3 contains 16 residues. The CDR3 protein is CASSQNSRVPVYGYTF. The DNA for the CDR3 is TGCGCCAGCAGCCAAAATTCCCGGGTCCCGGTCTATGGCTACACCTTC.

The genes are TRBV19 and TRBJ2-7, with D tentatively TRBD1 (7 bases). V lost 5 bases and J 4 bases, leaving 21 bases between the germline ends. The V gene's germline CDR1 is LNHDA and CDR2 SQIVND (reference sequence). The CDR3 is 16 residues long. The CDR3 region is CASSRGGGEFGYEQYF. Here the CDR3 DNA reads TGTGCCAGTAGTCGCGGAGGGGGCGAGTTCGGTTACGAGCAGTACTTC.

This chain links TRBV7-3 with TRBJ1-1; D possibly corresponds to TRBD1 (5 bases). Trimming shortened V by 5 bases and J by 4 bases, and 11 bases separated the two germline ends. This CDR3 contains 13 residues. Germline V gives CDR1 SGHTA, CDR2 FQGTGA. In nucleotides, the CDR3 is TGTGCCAGCAGCCCCGGACACCGCACTGAAGCTTTCTTT. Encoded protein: CASSPGHRTEAFF.

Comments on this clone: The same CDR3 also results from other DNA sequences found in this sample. CDR3 DNA: TGTGCCAGCAGTCCGGGACAGGGGGGATATGGCTACACCTTC. This encodes CASSPGQGGYGYTF. The chain employs TRBV6-5 and TRBJ1-2; 11 bases are shared with TRBD1. Unmatched junction bases numbered 4, after V lost 5 bases and J lost 5 bases. The CDR3 loop spans 14 amino acids. Per germline, CDR1 MNHEY and CDR2 SVGAGI.

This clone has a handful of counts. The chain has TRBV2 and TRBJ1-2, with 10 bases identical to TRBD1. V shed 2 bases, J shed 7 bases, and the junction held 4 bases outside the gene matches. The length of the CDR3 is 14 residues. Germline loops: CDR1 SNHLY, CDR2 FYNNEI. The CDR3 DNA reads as TGTGCCAGCAGTGAACGGGGACAGGGGATTGGCTACACCTTC. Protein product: CASSERGQGIGYTF.

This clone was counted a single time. The CDR3 loop reads CASSSDSPLYEQYF. The CDR3, as DNA: TGCGCCAGCAGCTCGGACTCCCCCCTCTACGAGCAGTACTTC. The rearrangement links TRBV5-1 to TRBJ2-7; D is perhaps TRBD2 (5 bases). The CDR3 is made up of 14 amino acids. Trimming shortened V by 3 bases and J by 3 bases, and 13 bases separated the two germline ends. CDR1 and CDR2 from the germline V gene are SGHRS and YFSETQ.

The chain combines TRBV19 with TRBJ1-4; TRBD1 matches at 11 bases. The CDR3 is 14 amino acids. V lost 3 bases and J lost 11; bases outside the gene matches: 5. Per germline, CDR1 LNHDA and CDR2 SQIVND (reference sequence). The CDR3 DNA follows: TGTGCCAGTAGTATTAGGACAGGGGGCGGGAAACTGTTTTTT. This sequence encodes CASSIRTGGGKLFF.

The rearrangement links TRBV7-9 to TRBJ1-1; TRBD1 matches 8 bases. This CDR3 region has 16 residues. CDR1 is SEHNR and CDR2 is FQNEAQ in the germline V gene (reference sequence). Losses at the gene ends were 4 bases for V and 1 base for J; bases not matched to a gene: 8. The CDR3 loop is CASSSRRQGRNTEAFF. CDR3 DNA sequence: TGTGCCAGCAGCTCCCGAAGACAGGGGAGGAACACTGAAGCTTTCTTT.

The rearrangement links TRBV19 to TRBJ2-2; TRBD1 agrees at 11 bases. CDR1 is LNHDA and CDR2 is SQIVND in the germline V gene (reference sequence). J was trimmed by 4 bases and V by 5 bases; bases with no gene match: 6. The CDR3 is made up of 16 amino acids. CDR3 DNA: TGTGCCAGTAGTTTGCGGACAGGGGGCATCACCGGGGAGCTGTTTTTT. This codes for CASSLRTGGITGELFF. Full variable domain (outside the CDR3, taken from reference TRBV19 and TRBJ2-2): DGGITQSPKYLFRKEGQNVTLSCEQNLNHDAMYWYRQDPGQGLRLIYYSQIVNDFQKGDIAEGYSVSREKKESFPLTVTSAQKNPTAFYLCASSLRTGGITGELFFGEGSRLTVL.

The chain's CDR3 is CATGSDTREDGYTF. CDR3 DNA sequence: TGTGCCACCGGTTCGGACACCCGTGAGGATGGCTACACCTTC. The chain has TRBV18 and TRBJ1-2; perhaps TRBD1 as D (5 bases). The germline gives CDR1 KGHSH, CDR2 LQKENI. This CDR3 has 14 residues. The V and J ends lost 10 bases and 6 bases respectively, with 21 bases between them.

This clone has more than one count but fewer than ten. In DNA, the CDR3 is TGTGCCAGCAGCCAACAGGGGGTCTATGGCTACACCTTC. This sequence encodes CASSQQGVYGYTF. The V call is TRBV14, the J call TRBJ1-2, with 7 bases fitting TRBD1. Germline CDR1 is SGHDN and CDR2 is FVKESK. The CDR3 has 13 amino acids. V lost 2 bases and J lost 4; bases outside the gene matches: 1.

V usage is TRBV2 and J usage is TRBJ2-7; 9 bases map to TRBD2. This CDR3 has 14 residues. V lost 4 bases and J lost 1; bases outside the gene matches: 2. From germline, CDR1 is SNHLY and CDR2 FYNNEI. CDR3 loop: CASSGTSASYEQYF. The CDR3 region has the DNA TGTGCCAGCAGTGGGACTAGCGCGTCCTACGAGCAGTACTTC.

CDR3 region: CASRRQGGRYGYTF. The DNA for the CDR3 is TGTGCCAGCCGTCGACAGGGGGGTCGCTATGGCTACACCTTC. The V and J genes are TRBV27 and TRBJ1-2; 9 bases agree with TRBD1. Germline CDR1 MNHEY, CDR2 SMNVEV (reference sequence). V lost 8 bases and J lost 4; bases outside the gene matches: 8. The CDR3 contains 14 residues.

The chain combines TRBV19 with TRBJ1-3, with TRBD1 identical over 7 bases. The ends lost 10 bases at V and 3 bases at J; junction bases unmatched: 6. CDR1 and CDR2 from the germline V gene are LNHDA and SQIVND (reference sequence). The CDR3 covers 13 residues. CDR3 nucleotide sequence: TGTGCCACATCACAGGGGAGTGGAAACACCATATATTTT. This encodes CATSQGSGNTIYF.

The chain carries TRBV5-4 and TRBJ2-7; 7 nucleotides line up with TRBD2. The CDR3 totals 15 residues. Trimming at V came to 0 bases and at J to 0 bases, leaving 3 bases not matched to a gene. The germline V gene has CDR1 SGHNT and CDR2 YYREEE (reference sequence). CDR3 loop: CASSLGAGSSYEQYF. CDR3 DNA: TGTGCCAGCAGCTTGGGAGCGGGGAGCTCCTACGAGCAGTACTTC. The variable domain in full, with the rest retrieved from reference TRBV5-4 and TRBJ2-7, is ETGVTQSPTHLIKTRGQQVTLRCSSQSGHNTVSWYQQALGQGPQFIFQYYREEENGRGNFPPRFSGLQFPNYSSELNVNALELDDSALYLCASSLGAGSSYEQYFGPGTRLTVT.